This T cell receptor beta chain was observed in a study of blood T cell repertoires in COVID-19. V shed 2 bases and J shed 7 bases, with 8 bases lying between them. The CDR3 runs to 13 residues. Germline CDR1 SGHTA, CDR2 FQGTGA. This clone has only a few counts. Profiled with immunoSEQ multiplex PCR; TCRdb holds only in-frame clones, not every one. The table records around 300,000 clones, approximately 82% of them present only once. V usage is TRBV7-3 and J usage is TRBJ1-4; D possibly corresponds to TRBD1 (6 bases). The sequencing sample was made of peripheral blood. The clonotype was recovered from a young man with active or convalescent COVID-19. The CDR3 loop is CASSLGGSEKLFF. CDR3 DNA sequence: TGTGCCAGCAGCTTAGGGGGCTCTGAAAAACTGTTTTTT.